The next 18 T cell receptor beta chains were all read from a single sample in a study of identical twins. A single record per CDR3 protein comes from TCRdb applying MiXCR to the 5' RACE reads. The sample has 410,000 or so distinct CDR3 sequences; less than 20% are singletons. The sequenced sample consisted of naive T cells sorted from blood. Receptors originate from a man in his forties or fifties in good health.

This clonotype was picked up a small number of times. The CDR3: CASSFSAGGGYTF. The CDR3 bases are TGTGCCAGCAGCTTCAGTGCGGGGGGTGGCTACACCTTC. V is TRBV9 and J is TRBJ1-2, with D tentatively TRBD1 (5 bases). Germline CDR1 reads SGDLS; CDR2 reads YYNGEE. Deletions cut 4 bases from V and 7 bases from J, with 14 bases between. The CDR3 consists of 13 residues.

This clonotype was observed a few times. The V gene is TRBV29-1, the J gene TRBJ2-1, with D perhaps matching TRBD2 (6 bases). V was clipped by 7 bases and J by 2 bases, with 12 bases between them. The germline V gene encodes CDR1 SQVTM and CDR2 ANQGSEA. There are 13 residues in the CDR3. The CDR3, as DNA: TGCAGCGGCCGGGACTTCGCCTACAATGAGCAGTTCTTC. Translation: CSGRDFAYNEQFF.

This clonotype was counted at least ten times. V and J are TRBV5-1 and TRBJ2-1, with 10 nucleotides matching TRBD2. J was trimmed by 9 bases and V by 4 bases; bases with no gene match: 13. The CDR3 contains 16 residues. Germline values: CDR1 SGHRS, CDR2 YFSETQ. The CDR3 DNA reads as TGCGCCAGCAGCGCGGATTCCAGCGGGGGGGTCGGTGAGCAGTTCTTC. Protein product: CASSADSSGGVGEQFF.

The sample holds a few counts of this clonotype. The V gene is TRBV5-1, the J gene TRBJ2-3; D might be TRBD1 (5 bases). The germline gives CDR1 SGHRS, CDR2 YFSETQ. V was clipped by 4 bases and J by 1 base, with 13 bases between them. The CDR3 covers 15 residues. The CDR3 reads CASSPRQRRTDTQYF. The CDR3, as DNA: TGCGCCAGCAGCCCGCGACAGAGACGCACAGATACGCAGTATTTT. The full variable domain, completed using reference TRBV5-1 and TRBJ2-3, is KAGVTQTPRYLIKTRGQQVTLSCSPISGHRSVSWYQQTPGQGLQFLFEYFSETQRNKGNFPGRFSGRQFSNSRSEMNVSTLELGDSALYLCASSPRQRRTDTQYFGPGTRLTVL.

This clonotype showed up just a few times. The chain is built from TRBV6-2 or TRBV6-3 and TRBJ2-1; 10 bases agree with TRBD1. The CDR3 totals 15 residues. V trimming: 6 bases; J trimming: 4 bases; junction bases outside the gene matches: 6. Looked up from germline, CDR1 is MNHEY and CDR2 is SVGEGT. In DNA, the CDR3 is TGTGCCAGCAGCGGGGGACAGGGGTTTTACAATGAGCAGTTCTTC. Translating gives CASSGGQGFYNEQFF.

The chain uses TRBV7-9 and TRBJ2-7; D might be TRBD1 (6 bases). The CDR3 loop spans 14 amino acids. In germline, CDR1 is SEHNR, CDR2 FQNEAQ (reference sequence). Trimming left V 5 bases short and J 0 bases short, with 11 bases between. The CDR3: CASSPGQTSYEQYF. The CDR3 nucleotides read TGTGCCAGCAGCCCGGGACAAACCTCCTACGAGCAGTACTTC.

The V gene is TRBV4-3, the J gene TRBJ1-3, with 7 positions matching TRBD1. CDR1 is LGHNA, CDR2 YSLEER, per germline. The CDR3 spans 16 residues. Unmatched junction bases numbered 6, after V lost 0 bases and J lost 4 bases. For the CDR3, the DNA is TGCGCCAGCAGCCAAGACGCGGCAGGGGGAGGAAACACCATATATTTT. Its translation: CASSQDAAGGGNTIYF.

The chain links TRBV7-1 to TRBJ2-3; D remains ambiguous. TRBV7-1 counts as an open reading frame of uncertain function. Trimming shortened V by 2 bases and J by 3 bases, and 6 bases separated the two germline ends. The CDR3 contains 13 residues. The CDR3 DNA sequence: TGTGCCAGCAGCTCATTTTCGACAGATACGCAGTATTTT. Amino acid sequence: CASSSFSTDTQYF.

This clonotype was counted many times. This CDR3 is CASSFGVFETQYF. The DNA for the CDR3 is TGTGCCAGCAGCTTCGGGGTCTTCGAGACCCAGTACTTC. The chain has TRBV7-9 and TRBJ2-5; D might be TRBD2 (5 bases). Per germline, CDR1 SEHNR and CDR2 FQNEAQ (reference sequence). This CDR3 region has 13 residues. Deletions cut 3 bases from V and 5 bases from J, with 10 bases between.

This clonotype appeared many times. The CDR3 DNA sequence: TGTGCCAGCAGCCCCACACAAGAGACCCAGTACTTC. Amino acids: CASSPTQETQYF. The V gene is TRBV7-9, the J gene TRBJ2-5; no reliable D call. Germline loops: CDR1 SEHNR, CDR2 FQNEAQ (reference sequence). CDR3 length: 12 amino acids. Trimming cost V 5 bases and J 2 bases, with 6 bases left between them.

Only a few counts were recorded for this clonotype. V gene TRBV7-4 combines with J gene TRBJ2-3; D remains unclear. Germline values: CDR1 SGHVT, CDR2 SQSDAQ. The CDR3 contains 15 residues. V lost 5 bases, J lost 1 base, and 13 bases lay in between. CDR3 nucleotide sequence: TGTGCCAGCAGCGGGCCGTCTAATGGCACAGATACGCAGTATTTT. It translates to CASSGPSNGTDTQYF. The full variable domain, in which reference TRBV7-4 and TRBJ2-3 provide the parts outside the CDR3, is GAGVSQSPRYKVAKRGRDVALRCDSISGHVTLYWYRQTLGQGSEVLTYSQSDAQRDKSGRPSGRFSAERPERSVSTLKIQRTEQGDSAVYLCASSGPSNGTDTQYFGPGTRLTVL.

The chain combines TRBV15 with TRBJ2-2; TRBD1 aligns across 7 bases. This CDR3 is 16 amino acids long. Germline V gene data show CDR1 as LNHNV and CDR2 as YYDKDF (reference sequence). The V segment lost 2 bases and the J segment 4 bases; nucleotides outside the gene matches: 7. CDR3 residues: CATSRSRGPGTGELFF. CDR3 coding DNA: TGTGCCACCAGCAGAAGTAGGGGGCCCGGCACCGGGGAGCTGTTTTTT.

The chain joins TRBV30 to TRBJ1-1; D gene uncertain. This CDR3 has 13 amino acids. Deletions cut 2 bases from V and 4 bases from J, with 11 bases between. Germline CDR1 GTSNPN, CDR2 SVGIG (reference sequence). As DNA, the CDR3 is TGTGCCTGGAGTCGCCTGGTGGGCACTGAAGCTTTCTTT. Translated: CAWSRLVGTEAFF. Using reference TRBV30 and TRBJ1-1 for the parts outside the CDR3, the full variable domain is SQTIHQWPATLVQPVGSPLSLECTVEGTSNPNLYWYRQAAGRGLQLLFYSVGIGQISSEVPQNLSASRPQDRQFILSSKKLLLSDSGFYLCAWSRLVGTEAFFGQGTRLTVV.

This clonotype showed up many times. V and J are TRBV4-1 and TRBJ2-4, with D perhaps matching TRBD1 (6 bases). V was clipped by 3 bases and J by 10 bases, with 13 bases between them. The CDR3 loop spans 13 amino acids. In germline, CDR1 is MGHRA, CDR2 YSYEKL. The CDR3 DNA reads as TGCGCCAGCAGCCAGGGCCGGGACATAATTCAGTACTTC. Its protein is CASSQGRDIIQYF.

The sample holds a few counts of this clonotype. V is TRBV7-2 and J is TRBJ2-5, with D possibly being TRBD1 or TRBD2 (6 bases each). The length of the CDR3 is 13 residues. Trimming left V 5 bases short and J 4 bases short, with 11 bases between. CDR1 and CDR2 from the germline V gene are SGHTA and FQGNSA. CDR3: CASSPKGGETQYF. Here the CDR3 DNA reads TGTGCCAGCAGCCCGAAGGGGGGAGAGACCCAGTACTTC.

In its sample, this clonotype was seen many times. The chain carries TRBV27 and TRBJ1-1; D is undetermined. Germline lookup yields CDR1 MNHEY and CDR2 SMNVEV (reference sequence). V lost 2 bases, J lost 1 base, and 11 bases lay in between. This CDR3 has 15 residues. The CDR3 nucleotides read TGTGCCAGCAGTTTACGAGGACCCCAGAACACTGAAGCTTTCTTT. It yields the protein CASSLRGPQNTEAFF.

This clonotype came up a few times. The CDR3 is CASSWRQGEEQYF. CDR3 nucleotide sequence: TGTGCCAGCAGCTGGAGACAGGGGGAAGAGCAGTACTTC. The rearrangement uses TRBV11-2 and TRBJ2-7, with TRBD1 matching 9 bases. V was pared by 4 bases and J by 7 bases, with 5 bases of the junction left unmatched. The length of the CDR3 is 13 residues. Germline V gives CDR1 SGHAT, CDR2 FQNNGV.

This clonotype has at least ten counts. The chain links TRBV5-6 to TRBJ2-3; D gene unclear. In germline, CDR1 is SGHDT, CDR2 YYEEEE. V was cut by 2 bases and J by 1 base, with 11 bases left in between. The CDR3 spans 15 residues. Written as DNA, the CDR3 is TGTGCCAGCAGCTTATTAACTGTCGGCACAGATACGCAGTATTTT. It codes for CASSLLTVGTDTQYF.